Below are 21 T cell receptor beta chains sequenced from a single sample in a study of blood T cell repertoires in COVID-19. Generated by immunoSEQ multiplex PCR, the TCRdb table keeps only in-frame clones and is missing some. The data show nearly 300,000 clones, more than 70% seen once. Sequences were obtained from peripheral blood. All receptors come from a woman aged 25 to 39 who had recovered from COVID-19.

V is TRBV5-8 and J is TRBJ1-5; D is unresolved. CDR3 length: 15 residues. Germline V gene sequence: CDR1 SGHTS, CDR2 YDEGEE. Trimming took 0 bases from V and 0 from J, leaving 7 bases between them. The CDR3: CASSLDGSSNQPQHF. The CDR3 DNA reads TGTGCCAGCAGCTTGGACGGTTCTAGCAATCAGCCCCAGCATTTT.

On this clone itself: Other nucleotide sequences from this sample produce the same CDR3. CDR3 protein: CASSLDGVGTEAFF. CDR3 in DNA: TGTGCCAGCAGCTTAGACGGAGTCGGAACTGAAGCTTTCTTT. The gene calls are TRBV7-2 and TRBJ1-1; no clear D gene. CDR3 length: 14 residues. CDR1 is SGHTA and CDR2 is FQGNSA in the germline V gene. The V and J ends lost 1 base and 5 bases respectively, with 11 bases between them.

This CDR3 reads CASGLAGDTDTQYF. The CDR3 nucleotides read TGTGCCAGCGGGCTAGCGGGGGACACAGATACGCAGTATTTT. The J gene is TRBJ2-3, the V gene TRBV28, with 10 bases fitting TRBD2. The V gene's germline CDR1 is MDHEN and CDR2 SYDVKM. The CDR3 is made up of 14 amino acids. The ends lost 8 bases at V and 2 bases at J; junction bases unmatched: 4.

This chain joins TRBV11-3 and TRBJ2-5; D is perhaps TRBD2 (7 bases). This CDR3 is 20 amino acids long. Trimming shortened V by 2 bases and J by 4 bases, and 29 bases separated the two germline ends. Germline lookup yields CDR1 SGHNT and CDR2 YENEEA. The DNA for the CDR3 is TGTGCCAGCAGCTTATTTGGGTATACTAATGCGGGGGCATTGATAGAGACCCAGTACTTC. It translates to CASSLFGYTNAGALIETQYF.

This sequence joins TRBV21-1 and TRBJ2-7; whether TRBD1, the table's D call, matches the DNA was not checked. TRBV21-1 is a recognized pseudogene. This CDR3 contains 15 residues. The CDR3 DNA reads TGTGCCAGCAGCAAAGGTCGGACAGGGATTTTGGGGCAGTACTTC. Protein: CASSKGRTGILGQYF.

This chain joins TRBV19 and TRBJ1-5; 7 bases map to TRBD1. With 6 bases clipped from V and 5 bases from J, the junction kept 4 bases outside the gene matches. This CDR3 region has 13 residues. Germline V CDR1 and CDR2: LNHDA, SQIVND (reference sequence). The CDR3 loop reads CASRQGTHQPQHF. The CDR3 bases are TGTGCCAGTAGACAGGGGACCCATCAGCCCCAGCATTTT.

The V and J genes are TRBV3-1 (or the pseudogene TRBV3-2) and TRBJ2-7, with D uncertain. The CDR3 consists of 14 residues. Germline assignment: CDR1 LGHDT and CDR2 YNNKEL (reference sequence). V was shortened by 3 bases and J by 1 base, with 10 bases between the two germline ends. The CDR3 region has the DNA TGTGCCAGCAGCCACAATTACCTATCCTACGAGCAGTACTTC. Translated, it gives CASSHNYLSYEQYF.

This clone was recorded a few times. The chain couples TRBV5-6 to TRBJ2-3; the match to TRBD2 covers 7 bases. The CDR3 is 15 residues long. J lost 1 base, V lost 1 base, and 3 bases had no gene match. Germline V gives CDR1 SGHDT, CDR2 YYEEEE. The CDR3 DNA reads as TGTGCCAGCAGCTTGTTTGCGGGGGGCACAGATACGCAGTATTTT. Its protein is CASSLFAGGTDTQYF. The complete variable domain, with remaining parts taken from reference TRBV5-6 and TRBJ2-3, reads DAGVTQSPTHLIKTRGQQVTLRCSPKSGHDTVSWYQQALGQGPQFIFQYYEEEERQRGNFPDRFSGHQFPNYSSELNVNALLLGDSALYLCASSLFAGGTDTQYFGPGTRLTVL.

The chain has TRBV21-1 and TRBJ1-3. TRBV21-1 is an annotated pseudogene. This CDR3 is 19 amino acids long. The CDR3, as DNA: TGTGCCAGCAGCAAAGCGCTGGCGGGGGGCCGTAGCTCTGGAAACACCATATATTTT. Its translation is CASSKALAGGRSSGNTIYF.

CDR3 sequence reads: CAPPVRRSSTEAFF. The DNA of the CDR3 is TGTGCCCCCCCTGTGAGAAGATCTAGCACTGAAGCTTTCTTT. This chain joins TRBV10-3 and TRBJ1-1; D remains unclear. CDR1 is ENHRY and CDR2 is SYGVKD in the germline V gene. Trimming stripped 11 bases from V and 4 bases from J, with 20 bases between. This CDR3 is built from 14 residues.

V is TRBV28 and J is TRBJ1-2; tentative D call: TRBD1 (5 bases). CDR3 length: 14 amino acids. Germline V gene sequence: CDR1 MDHEN, CDR2 SYDVKM. Deletions cut 5 bases from V and 7 bases from J, with 17 bases between. The CDR3 bases are TGTGCCAGCAGTCGGCCTGGGGGGGACTCTGGCTACACCTTC. Translating it yields CASSRPGGDSGYTF.

CDR3 nucleotide sequence: TGTGCCAGCAGCCGTAGCCTTAACTACGAGCAGTACTTC. Its protein is CASSRSLNYEQYF. This chain uses TRBV14 with TRBJ2-7; no definite D call. The CDR3 spans 13 residues. Germline V CDR1 and CDR2: SGHDN, FVKESK. V was pared by 4 bases and J by 3 bases, with 10 bases between. The whole variable domain, remainder taken from reference TRBV14 and TRBJ2-7, is EAGVTQFPSHSVIEKGQTVTLRCDPISGHDNLYWYRRVMGKEIKFLLHFVKESKQDESGMPNNRFLAERTGGTYSTLKVQPAELEDSGVYFCASSRSLNYEQYFGPGTRLTVT.

This clone was recorded once. J is TRBJ1-3 and V is TRBV27; possible D gene TRBD1, 5 bases. CDR3 length: 14 amino acids. Looked up from germline, CDR1 is MNHEY and CDR2 is SMNVEV (reference sequence). The germline V and J ends were trimmed by 5 bases and 4 bases, with 12 bases remaining between them. The CDR3 here is CASSPRTGGNTIYF. As DNA, the CDR3 is TGTGCCAGCAGTCCGCGAACAGGAGGAAACACCATATATTTT.

This rearrangement joins TRBV9 to TRBJ2-1, with TRBD2 matching 7 bases. The CDR3 is 13 residues long. The germline CDR1 and CDR2 sequences are SGDLS and YYNGEE. V lost 1 base to trimming and J lost 9 bases; unmatched junction nucleotides: 4. The CDR3 coding sequence is TGTGCCAGCAGCGTACAAGGGGAGGGTGAGCAGTTCTTC. This codes for CASSVQGEGEQFF.

As DNA, the CDR3 is TGTGCCACCAGTGGACTAGGCTCCTACGAGCAGTACTTC. Amino acids: CATSGLGSYEQYF. The chain recombines TRBV24-1 with TRBJ2-7; D is possibly TRBD2 (6 bases). V dropped 5 bases and J dropped 0 bases, with 7 bases sitting between them. This CDR3 has 13 amino acids. Germline assignment: CDR1 KGHDR and CDR2 SFDVKD.

This clone was recorded many times. The rearrangement joins TRBV10-3 to TRBJ2-3; 7 bases map to TRBD1. The ends lost 0 bases at V and 2 bases at J; junction bases unmatched: 2. In germline, CDR1 is ENHRY, CDR2 SYGVKD. The CDR3 is 15 amino acids. CDR3 protein: CAISESGTATDTQYF. The CDR3 region has the DNA TGTGCCATCAGTGAGTCCGGGACAGCCACAGATACGCAGTATTTT.

The chain uses TRBV7-9 and TRBJ1-2, with unresolved D. The CDR3 loop spans 13 amino acids. V shed 0 bases and J shed 7 bases, with 9 bases lying between them. Germline V gene data show CDR1 as SEHNR and CDR2 as FQNEAQ (reference sequence). CDR3 amino acids: CASSLAQRVGYTF. The CDR3 nucleotides read TGTGCCAGCAGCTTAGCGCAGAGGGTTGGCTACACCTTC.

The chain links TRBV7-9 to TRBJ1-4; weak D call: TRBD1 (5 bases). Germline CDR1 is SEHNR and CDR2 is FQNEAQ (reference sequence). V was clipped by 5 bases and J by 7 bases, with 11 bases between them. The CDR3 totals 13 residues. CDR3 nucleotide sequence: TGTGCCAGCAGCCTCACAGGAAGTGAAAAACTGTTTTTT. Its translation: CASSLTGSEKLFF.

The chain combines TRBV7-9 with TRBJ1-1; 9 nucleotides line up with TRBD1. Germline V gene lookup returns CDR1 SEHNR and CDR2 FQNEAQ (reference sequence). This CDR3 region has 17 residues. The ends lost 5 bases at V and 4 bases at J; junction bases unmatched: 14. CDR3 residues: CASSPRDRESWSTEAFF. CDR3 in DNA: TGTGCCAGCAGCCCTAGGGACAGGGAGAGTTGGAGCACTGAAGCTTTCTTT.

V and J are TRBV10-3 and TRBJ2-5; D is possibly TRBD1 (6 bases). Germline CDR1 and CDR2: ENHRY and SYGVKD. The ends were cut back, 0 bases at V and 5 bases at J, with 13 bases in the middle. CDR3 length: 15 residues. CDR3 amino acids: CAISESGAGTETQYF. The CDR3 nucleotides are TGTGCCATCAGTGAGTCGGGGGCAGGGACCGAGACCCAGTACTTC.

This chain links TRBV2 with TRBJ2-7, with D maybe TRBD2 (6 bases). Trimming took off 7 bases at V and 3 bases at J, with 10 bases between the two ends. This CDR3 has 12 amino acids. Germline V gene data show CDR1 as SNHLY and CDR2 as FYNNEI. CDR3 nucleotides: TGTGCCAGCAAGGCCGGGGGCTACGAGCAGTACTTC. Its protein is CASKAGGYEQYF.